Listed here are 5 T cell receptor beta chains from one sample, sequenced in a study of control samples from healthy donors and cancer patients. Here immunoSEQ multiplex PCR was the method, and the copy in TCRdb shows in-frame clones only, minus some. Of about 230,000 clones in the sample, roughly 82% are singletons; the top ten hold 13%. Sequenced: PBMCs. The receptors were gathered from a woman aged 55-70 years with lung cancer.

This chain uses TRBV3-1 (or the pseudogene TRBV3-2) with TRBJ2-3; D possibly corresponds to TRBD1 (6 bases). This CDR3 has 13 amino acids. V lost 3 bases to trimming and J lost 4 bases, with 8 bases between them. The germline CDR1 and CDR2 sequences are LGHDT and YNNKEL (reference sequence). The chain's CDR3 is CASSQAGADTQYF. For the CDR3, the DNA is TGTGCCAGCAGCCAGGCAGGGGCAGATACGCAGTATTTT.

The J gene is TRBJ1-1, the V gene TRBV10-3; 7 bases are a match to TRBD1. Germline V gene data show CDR1 as ENHRY and CDR2 as SYGVKD. The CDR3 runs to 13 residues. V lost 8 bases and J lost 1; bases outside the gene matches: 4. CDR3 nucleotide sequence: TGTGCCATCTCGGGACAGACGAACACTGAAGCTTTCTTT. Translation gives CAISGQTNTEAFF.

V usage is TRBV4-2 and J usage is TRBJ2-1; TRBD1 matches at 8 bases. The junction had 5 bases not matched to a gene; V was cut back by 3 bases and J by 10 bases. CDR3 length: 13 amino acids. Germline V gene sequence: CDR1 LGHNA, CDR2 YNFKEQ. CDR3 in DNA: TGTGCCAGCAGCCAGGTTTGGACAGGGGAGCAGTTCTTC. Translated: CASSQVWTGEQFF.

The rearrangement links TRBV5-4 to TRBJ2-2; 8 positions agree with TRBD1. Germline CDR1 is SGHNT and CDR2 is YYREEE (reference sequence). This CDR3 has 14 residues. For the CDR3, the DNA is TGTGGGGCAGGGGGCAATCAGAACACCGGGGAGCTGTTTTTT. Amino acid sequence: CGAGGNQNTGELFF.

The V call is TRBV10-1, the J call TRBJ2-3; D unresolved. Germline-derived CDR1 and CDR2 are WNHNN and SYGVQD (reference sequence). V was pared by 1 base and J by 2 bases, with 10 bases between. The CDR3 spans 15 residues. CDR3 residues: CASSEYRQPTDTQYF. The CDR3 DNA follows: TGCGCCAGCAGTGAGTATCGCCAACCCACAGATACGCAGTATTTT.